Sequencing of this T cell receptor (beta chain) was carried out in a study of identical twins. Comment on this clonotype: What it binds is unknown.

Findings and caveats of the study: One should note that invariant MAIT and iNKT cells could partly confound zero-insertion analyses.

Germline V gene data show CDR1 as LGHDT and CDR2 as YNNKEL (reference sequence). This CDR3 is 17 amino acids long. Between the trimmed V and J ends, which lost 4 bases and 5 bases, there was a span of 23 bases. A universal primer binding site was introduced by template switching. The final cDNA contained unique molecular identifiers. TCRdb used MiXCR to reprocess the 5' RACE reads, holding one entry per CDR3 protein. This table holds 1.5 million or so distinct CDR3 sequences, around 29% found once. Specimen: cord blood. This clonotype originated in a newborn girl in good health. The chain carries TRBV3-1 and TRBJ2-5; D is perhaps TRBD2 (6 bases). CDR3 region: CASSRGGQPRRLETQYF. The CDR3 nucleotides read TGTGCCAGCAGCCGGGGAGGTCAACCCAGGAGATTGGAGACCCAGTACTTC.